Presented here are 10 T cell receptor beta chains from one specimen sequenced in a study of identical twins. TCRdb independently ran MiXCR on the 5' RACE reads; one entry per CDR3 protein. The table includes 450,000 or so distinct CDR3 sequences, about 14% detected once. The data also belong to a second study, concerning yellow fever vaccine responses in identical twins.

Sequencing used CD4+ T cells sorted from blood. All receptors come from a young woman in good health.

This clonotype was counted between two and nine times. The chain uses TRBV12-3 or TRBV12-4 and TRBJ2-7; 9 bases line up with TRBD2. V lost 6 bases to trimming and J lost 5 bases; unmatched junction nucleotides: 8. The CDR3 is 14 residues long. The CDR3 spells CASSRVQRGDEQYF. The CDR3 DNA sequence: TGTGCCAGCAGCCGGGTCCAGCGGGGGGACGAGCAGTACTTC.

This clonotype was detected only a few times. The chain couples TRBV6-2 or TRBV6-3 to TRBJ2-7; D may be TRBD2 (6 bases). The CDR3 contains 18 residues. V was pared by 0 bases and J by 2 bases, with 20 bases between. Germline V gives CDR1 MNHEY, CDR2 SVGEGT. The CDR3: CASSYSSFFGTVAYEQYF. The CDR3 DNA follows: TGTGCCAGCAGTTACTCTTCGTTTTTCGGGACTGTAGCCTACGAGCAGTACTTC.

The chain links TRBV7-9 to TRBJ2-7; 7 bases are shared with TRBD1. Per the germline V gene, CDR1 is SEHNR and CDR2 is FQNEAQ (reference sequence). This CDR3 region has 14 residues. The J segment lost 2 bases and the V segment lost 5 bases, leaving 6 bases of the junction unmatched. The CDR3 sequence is CASSGRDRAYEQYF. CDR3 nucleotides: TGTGCCAGCAGCGGACGGGACAGAGCCTACGAGCAGTACTTC.

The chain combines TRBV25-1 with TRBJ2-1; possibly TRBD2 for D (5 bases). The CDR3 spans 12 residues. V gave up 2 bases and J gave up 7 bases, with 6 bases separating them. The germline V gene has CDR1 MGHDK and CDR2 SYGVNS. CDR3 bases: TGTGCCAGCAGTGAAACGGGAAATGAGCAGTTCTTC. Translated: CASSETGNEQFF.

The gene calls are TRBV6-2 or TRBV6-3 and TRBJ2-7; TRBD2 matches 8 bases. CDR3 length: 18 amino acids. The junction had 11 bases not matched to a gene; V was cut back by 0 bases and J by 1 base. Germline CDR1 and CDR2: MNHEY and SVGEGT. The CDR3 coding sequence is TGTGCCAGCAGTTACTCGAAATTCGGCGGGAGGAAATCCTACGAGCAGTACTTC. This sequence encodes CASSYSKFGGRKSYEQYF.

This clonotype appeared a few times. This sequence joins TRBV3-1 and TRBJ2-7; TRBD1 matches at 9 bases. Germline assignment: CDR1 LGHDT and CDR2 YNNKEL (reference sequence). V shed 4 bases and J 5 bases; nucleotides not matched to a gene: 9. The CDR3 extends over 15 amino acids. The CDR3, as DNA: TGTGCCAGCAGCCCCGCCGGGACAGGGATCAACGAGCAGTACTTC. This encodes CASSPAGTGINEQYF.

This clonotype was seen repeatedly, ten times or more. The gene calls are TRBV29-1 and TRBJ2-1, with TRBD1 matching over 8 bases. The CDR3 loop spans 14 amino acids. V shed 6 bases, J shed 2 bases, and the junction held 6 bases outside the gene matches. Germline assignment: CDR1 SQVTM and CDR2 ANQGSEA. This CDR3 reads CSVEQGAPYNEQFF. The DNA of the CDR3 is TGCAGCGTGGAGCAGGGGGCCCCCTACAATGAGCAGTTCTTC.

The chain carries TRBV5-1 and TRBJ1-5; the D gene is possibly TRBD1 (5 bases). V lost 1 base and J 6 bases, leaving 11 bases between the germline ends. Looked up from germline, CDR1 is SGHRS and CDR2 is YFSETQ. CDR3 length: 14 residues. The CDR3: CASSLNTGGQPQHF. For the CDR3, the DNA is TGCGCCAGCAGCTTGAATACGGGGGGTCAGCCCCAGCATTTT.

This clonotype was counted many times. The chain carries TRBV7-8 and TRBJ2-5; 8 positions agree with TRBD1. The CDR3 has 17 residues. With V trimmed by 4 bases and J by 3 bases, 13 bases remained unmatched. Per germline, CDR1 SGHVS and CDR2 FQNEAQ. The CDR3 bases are TGTGCCAGCAGCTGGCCGAAGACAGGGGAAATAAAAGAGACCCAGTACTTC. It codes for CASSWPKTGEIKETQYF.

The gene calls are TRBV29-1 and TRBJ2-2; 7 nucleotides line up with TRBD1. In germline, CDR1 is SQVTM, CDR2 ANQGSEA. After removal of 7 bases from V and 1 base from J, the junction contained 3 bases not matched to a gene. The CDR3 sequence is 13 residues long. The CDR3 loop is CSGRGRNTGELFF. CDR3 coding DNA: TGCAGCGGCAGGGGGAGGAACACCGGGGAGCTGTTTTTT.